This T cell receptor (beta chain) was sequenced for a study of cytomegalovirus exposure and HLA in healthy donors. Study in general: Caucasian-associated ancestry cluster membership applied to about 80% of around 400 genotyped donors. Study outcomes and limitations: Earlier findings revealed that most TCR beta V segments proved productive either about 90% or about 30% of the time. With later analysis, a missense DCLRE1C variant became linked to TCR beta V- and J-gene trimming. Apparent HLA restriction characterized most CMV-associated TCR beta chains in a later analysis.

In regard to this clone: Its antigen remains unknown.

The germline CDR1 and CDR2 sequences are LNHDA and SQIVND (reference sequence). This CDR3 contains 16 residues. The ends were cut back, 5 bases at V and 5 bases at J, with 21 bases in the middle. PCR primers comprised 60 Vbeta and 13 Jbeta primers. Generated by immunoSEQ multiplex PCR, the TCRdb table keeps only in-frame clones and is missing some. Of 150,000 to 250,000 clones in the sample, around 81% were seen once. This sequence originates from a man aged 25 to 45 in good health and CMV-seronegative. Input material: PBMCs. The V and J genes are TRBV19 and TRBJ1-1; the D gene is possibly TRBD1 (5 bases). CDR3 amino acids: CASSDQGLERRTEAFF. CDR3 in DNA: TGTGCCAGTAGTGATCAGGGTCTGGAGCGTCGGACTGAAGCTTTCTTT.